The rows below give T cell receptor beta chains drawn from one sample of a study of blood T cell repertoires in COVID-19. Profiling relied on immunoSEQ multiplex PCR, and the TCRdb table lists in-frame clones only, not all of them. The sample records tens of thousands of clones, 80% to 90% being singletons. Sequenced: peripheral blood. The receptor set was obtained from a human donor with active COVID-19. The donor label of this sample is uncertain. The CDR3 runs from the conserved cysteine through the conserved F or W. The D gene is left open where the match is weak. A row's size may be missing; if present it is once, few, many or a size class.

clone_size: once; j_call: TRBJ2-5; v_call: TRBV2; d_call: TRBD1; cdr3_nt: TGTGCCAGCACCCCAGGGGGAGAGACCCAGTACTTC; cdr3_aa: CASTPGGETQYF
clone_size: -; j_call: TRBJ2-3; v_call: TRBV24-1; d_call: -; cdr3_nt: TGTGCCACCAGTGATTCTACAGATACGCAGTATTTT; cdr3_aa: CATSDSTDTQYF
clone_size: -; j_call: TRBJ2-5; v_call: TRBV4-1; d_call: -; cdr3_nt: TGCGCCAGCAGCCAAGAGCACAGGCAAGAGACCCAGTACTTC; cdr3_aa: CASSQEHRQETQYF
clone_size: -; j_call: TRBJ2-7; v_call: TRBV6-1; d_call: -; cdr3_nt: TGTGCCAGCAGTGAAGCGGGGGGAGGGGGTCGGTCCTACGAGCAGTACTTC; cdr3_aa: CASSEAGGGGRSYEQYF
clone_size: -; j_call: TRBJ1-5; v_call: TRBV5-1; d_call: -; cdr3_nt: TGCGCCAGCAGCTTGGGTACAGAGAATCAGCCCCAGCATTTT; cdr3_aa: CASSLGTENQPQHF
clone_size: -; j_call: TRBJ1-2; v_call: TRBV9; d_call: -; cdr3_nt: TGTGCCAGCAGCGGACAGGTAACGGATCGGGGCTACACCTTC; cdr3_aa: CASSGQVTDRGYTF
clone_size: -; j_call: TRBJ2-1; v_call: TRBV28; d_call: -; cdr3_nt: TGTGCCAGCAGACCGTTTAGCTCCTACAATGAGCAGTTCTTC; cdr3_aa: CASRPFSSYNEQFF
clone_size: -; j_call: TRBJ2-7; v_call: TRBV18; d_call: -; cdr3_nt: TGTGCCAGCTCACCACCAGGCGGGGAATCCTACGAGCAGTACTTC; cdr3_aa: CASSPPGGESYEQYF
clone_size: -; j_call: TRBJ2-5; v_call: TRBV19; d_call: -; cdr3_nt: TGTGCCAGTAGTGATACTAGCTACGAGACCCAGTACTTC; cdr3_aa: CASSDTSYETQYF
clone_size: -; j_call: TRBJ1-1; v_call: TRBV3-1/TRBV3-2; d_call: TRBD1; cdr3_nt: TGTGCCAGCAGCCGCCTATTGGACAGGCGGAACACTGAAGCTTTCTTT; cdr3_aa: CASSRLLDRRNTEAFF
clone_size: -; j_call: TRBJ2-5; v_call: TRBV3-1/TRBV3-2; d_call: -; cdr3_nt: TGTGCCAGCAGCCAATATCGGGGGTATGAGACCCAGTACTTC; cdr3_aa: CASSQYRGYETQYF
clone_size: -; j_call: TRBJ2-7; v_call: TRBV18; d_call: -; cdr3_nt: TGTGCCAGCTCAAGTACAGTCTCCTACGAGCAGTACTTC; cdr3_aa: CASSSTVSYEQYF
clone_size: once; j_call: TRBJ2-7; v_call: TRBV7-6; d_call: TRBD1; cdr3_nt: TGTGCCAGCAGCTTAGACCCCTCCGGGACAGGGGCCTACGAGCAGTACTTC; cdr3_aa: CASSLDPSGTGAYEQYF
clone_size: -; j_call: TRBJ1-2; v_call: TRBV3-1/TRBV3-2; d_call: TRBD1; cdr3_nt: TGTGCCAGCAGCCAACAGGGGGCGATCTATGGCTACACCTTC; cdr3_aa: CASSQQGAIYGYTF
clone_size: -; j_call: TRBJ1-2; v_call: TRBV20-1; d_call: -; cdr3_nt: TGCAGTGCTACAGACGGCTATGGCTACACCTTC; cdr3_aa: CSATDGYGYTF
clone_size: -; j_call: TRBJ1-5; v_call: TRBV28; d_call: TRBD1; cdr3_nt: TGTGCCAGCGGTGAGACAGGGAGAGGTGGCAATCAGCCCCAGCATTTT; cdr3_aa: CASGETGRGGNQPQHF
clone_size: -; j_call: TRBJ1-1; v_call: TRBV5-1; d_call: TRBD1; cdr3_nt: TGCGCCAGCAGCCCCGATACGGACAGGCTTGAAGCTTTCTTT; cdr3_aa: CASSPDTDRLEAFF
clone_size: -; j_call: TRBJ1-2; v_call: TRBV13; d_call: -; cdr3_nt: TGTGCCAGCAGCTTAGACCAGGGGAGCTATGGCTACACCTTC; cdr3_aa: CASSLDQGSYGYTF
clone_size: -; j_call: TRBJ1-1; v_call: TRBV6-5; d_call: -; cdr3_nt: TGTGCCAGCATTAACGGTTTGAACACTGAAGCTTTCTTT; cdr3_aa: CASINGLNTEAFF
clone_size: once; j_call: TRBJ1-2; v_call: TRBV28; d_call: -; cdr3_nt: TGTGCCAGCAGTTTGAGGGACTATAGGGCTTACACCTTC; cdr3_aa: CASSLRDYRAYTF
clone_size: -; j_call: TRBJ1-3; v_call: TRBV19; d_call: -; cdr3_nt: TGTGCCAGTAGTATAGACAGGTCTGGAAACACCATATATTTT; cdr3_aa: CASSIDRSGNTIYF
clone_size: few; j_call: TRBJ2-4; v_call: TRBV30; d_call: TRBD1; cdr3_nt: TGTGCCTGGAGTACCGGGACAGGGAAAAACATTCAGTACTTC; cdr3_aa: CAWSTGTGKNIQYF
clone_size: -; j_call: TRBJ1-3; v_call: TRBV6-1; d_call: TRBD1; cdr3_nt: TGTGCCAGCAGTGAGCGGACAGGCCACAAATTT; cdr3_aa: CASSERTGHKF
clone_size: -; j_call: TRBJ2-7; v_call: TRBV5-6; d_call: TRBD1; cdr3_nt: TGTGCCAGCTTCGGGACAGGGCAGGCCGAGCAGTACTTC; cdr3_aa: CASFGTGQAEQYF
clone_size: -; j_call: TRBJ2-3; v_call: TRBV5-1; d_call: -; cdr3_nt: TGCGCCAGCAGCTCGGGTCGGAGCACAGATACGCAGTATTTT; cdr3_aa: CASSSGRSTDTQYF
clone_size: -; j_call: TRBJ1-5; v_call: TRBV5-8; d_call: TRBD1; cdr3_nt: TGTGCCAGCGGTTCGGGACAGAAGAGCAATCAGCCCCAGCATTTT; cdr3_aa: CASGSGQKSNQPQHF
clone_size: -; j_call: TRBJ2-4; v_call: TRBV30; d_call: -; cdr3_nt: TGTGCCTGGACCGTGCCGGGGGTTATAACCAAAAACATTCAGTACTTC; cdr3_aa: CAWTVPGVITKNIQYF
clone_size: -; j_call: TRBJ1-3; v_call: TRBV4-2; d_call: -; cdr3_nt: TGTGCCAGCAGCCAAGATGGGGGGGCGATCACCATATATTTT; cdr3_aa: CASSQDGGAITIYF
clone_size: -; j_call: TRBJ1-2; v_call: TRBV7-2; d_call: -; cdr3_nt: TGTGCCAGCTGGGGGCGGTGGGGCTACACCTTC; cdr3_aa: CASWGRWGYTF